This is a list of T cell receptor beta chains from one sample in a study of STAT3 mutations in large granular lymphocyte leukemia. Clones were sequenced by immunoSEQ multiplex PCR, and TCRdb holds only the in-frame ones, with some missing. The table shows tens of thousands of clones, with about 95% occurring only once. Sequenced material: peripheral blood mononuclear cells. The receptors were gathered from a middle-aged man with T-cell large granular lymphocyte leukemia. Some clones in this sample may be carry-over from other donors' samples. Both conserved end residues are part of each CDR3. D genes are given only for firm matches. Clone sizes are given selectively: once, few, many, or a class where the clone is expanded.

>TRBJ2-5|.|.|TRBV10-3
TGTGCCATCAGTGAAAACGGCGAAGAGACCCAGTACTTC
CAISENGEETQYF
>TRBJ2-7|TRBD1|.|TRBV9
TGTGCCAGCAGCGTAGGACACCCTGGGACAGGGAACGAGCAGTACTTC
CASSVGHPGTGNEQYF
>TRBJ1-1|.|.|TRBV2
TGTGCCAGCACGATTCTGGAGGGGTTGGGGACTGAAGCTTTCTTT
CASTILEGLGTEAFF
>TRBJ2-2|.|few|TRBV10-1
TGCGCCAGCAGGGACGGAAAGGGGACCGGGGAGCTGTTTTTT
CASRDGKGTGELFF
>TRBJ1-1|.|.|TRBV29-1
TGCAGCGCCAACAGCGGGAACACTGAAGCTTTCTTT
CSANSGNTEAFF
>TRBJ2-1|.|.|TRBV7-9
TGTGCCAGCAGCCAAACGACTGGCGGGGATGAGCAGTTCTTC
CASSQTTGGDEQFF
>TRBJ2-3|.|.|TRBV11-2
TGTGCCAGCAGGCCCCTCAGCACAGATACGCAGTATTTT
CASRPLSTDTQYF
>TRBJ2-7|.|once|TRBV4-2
TGTGCCAGCAGCCCCATGAGCTCCTACGAGCAGTACTTC
CASSPMSSYEQYF
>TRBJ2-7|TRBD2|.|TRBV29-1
TGCAGCGTTAGGAGCGGGGGGGCCTACGAGCAGTACTTC
CSVRSGGAYEQYF
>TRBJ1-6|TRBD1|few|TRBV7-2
TGTGCCAGCAGCTTTGGGGGACAGGGGGCAAATTCACCCCTCCACTTT
CASSFGGQGANSPLHF
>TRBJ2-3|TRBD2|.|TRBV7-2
TGTGCCAGCAGCTATAGGACTAGCGGGGCAGATACGCAGTATTTT
CASSYRTSGADTQYF
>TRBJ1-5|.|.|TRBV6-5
TGTGCCAGCGGGGCACAACAAAATCAGCCCCAGCATTTT
CASGAQQNQPQHF
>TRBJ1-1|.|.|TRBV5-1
TGCGCCAGCAGCTTGGTGGCGAGGGGACTGAACACTGAAGCTTTCTTT
CASSLVARGLNTEAFF
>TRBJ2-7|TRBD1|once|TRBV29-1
TGCAGCGTTAGGGGGGGGACAGGGGAGCCCTCCTACGAGCAGTACTTC
CSVRGGTGEPSYEQYF
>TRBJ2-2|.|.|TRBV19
TGTGCCAGTAGTCTAGCGTACACCGGGGAGCTGTTTTTT
CASSLAYTGELFF
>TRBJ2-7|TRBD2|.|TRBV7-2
TGTGCCAGCAGCCCAGGACTAGCGGGGTCGACCTACGAGCAGTACTTC
CASSPGLAGSTYEQYF
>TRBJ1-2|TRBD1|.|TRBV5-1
TGCGCCAGCAGCTTGGAGGGCAGGGGGCTTCGGTATGGCTACACCTTC
CASSLEGRGLRYGYTF
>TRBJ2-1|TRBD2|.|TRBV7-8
TGTGCCAGCAGCTTAGCCCAACTAGCGTGGGATGAGCAGTTCTTC
CASSLAQLAWDEQFF
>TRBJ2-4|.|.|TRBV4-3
TGCGCCAGCAGCCAAGGAAAGGGGTCCCTAGCCAAAAACATTCAGTACTTC
CASSQGKGSLAKNIQYF
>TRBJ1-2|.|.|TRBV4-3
TGCGCCAGCAGCCAAGGTCAGGACCTCGGGGCGGACTATGGCTACACCTTC
CASSQGQDLGADYGYTF
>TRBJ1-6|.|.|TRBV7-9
TGTGCCAGCAGCTTAGAGGGCTTATCACCCCTCCACTTT
CASSLEGLSPLHF
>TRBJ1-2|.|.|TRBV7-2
TGTGCCAGCAAATCTATAGGAGACTATGGCTACACCTTC
CASKSIGDYGYTF
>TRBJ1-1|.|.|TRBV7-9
TGTGCCAGCAGCACCGAACCGGGCAGGGTCACTACTGAAGCTTTCTTT
CASSTEPGRVTTEAFF
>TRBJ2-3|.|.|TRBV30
TGTGCCTGGAGCGGTGGGGATGTAGATACGCAGTATTTT
CAWSGGDVDTQYF
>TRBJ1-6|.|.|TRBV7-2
TGTGCCAGCAGCTTTACAGGGCCGAATAATTCACCCCTCCACTTT
CASSFTGPNNSPLHF
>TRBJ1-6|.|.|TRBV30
TGTGCCTGGAAATACGGCGTAAATTCACCCCTCCACTTT
CAWKYGVNSPLHF
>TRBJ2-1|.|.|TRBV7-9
TGTGCCAGCAGCTTAGCTGAGTTGCAGTTCTTC
CASSLAELQFF
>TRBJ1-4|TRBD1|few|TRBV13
TGTGCCAGCAGCTCGGGACAGTATGAAAAACTGTTTTTT
CASSSGQYEKLFF
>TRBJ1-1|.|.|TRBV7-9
TGTGCCAGCAGCACTTGGGAAGTGGGCAGCACTGAAGCTTTCTTT
CASSTWEVGSTEAFF
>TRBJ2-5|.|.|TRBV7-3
TGTGCCAGCAGCCCTTCGTACCAAGAGACCCAGTACTTC
CASSPSYQETQYF
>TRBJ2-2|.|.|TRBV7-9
TGTGCCCCCAGGGGTGAAACCGGGGAGCTGTTTTTT
CAPRGETGELFF
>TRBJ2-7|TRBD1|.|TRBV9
TGTGCCAGCAGCGTAGCTATTGGGACAGGGGGCTTCGAGCAGTACTTC
CASSVAIGTGGFEQYF
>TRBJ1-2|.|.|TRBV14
TGTGCCAGCAGCCAACTACAGGGCTCCTATGGCTACACCTTC
CASSQLQGSYGYTF
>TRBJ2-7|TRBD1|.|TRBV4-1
TGCGCCAGCAGCCAAACGACAGGGGCCATCTACGAGCAGTACTTC
CASSQTTGAIYEQYF